This T cell receptor beta chain emerged from a study of beta chain features in type 1 diabetes. For the study at large: The study examined about 100,000,000 sorted cells across all samples.

The study's findings and limits: Since sequencing was performed on cDNA, cells with high TCR expression could be over-represented. At VDJ recombination sites, type 1 diabetes patients had fewer insertions and more deleted nucleotides. The influence of HLA type on TCRB rearrangement stayed undetermined.

Notes on this clone: The antigen is undetermined. A read error may account for a junction end that differs from germline. Other nucleotide sequences in the sample specify the same CDR3.

The authors reverse transcribed all of the isolated RNA, so sequencing captured expressed TCRB transcripts. Using immunoSEQ multiplex PCR, the repertoire was profiled, and TCRdb retains in-frame clones only, with some absent. The sample records around 320,000 clones, 14% being singletons. Looked up from germline, CDR1 is KGHSH and CDR2 is LQKENI. The CDR3 is 14 residues long. This receptor was obtained from a man aged 30-40 years in good health. Material: central memory CD4+ T cells from blood. V gene TRBV18 combines with J gene TRBJ2-6; D unclear. CDR3 DNA sequence: TGCGCCAGCTCGATTGACTCTGGGGCCAACGTCCTGACTTTC. The encoded protein is CASSIDSGANVLTF. Looking up the rest from reference TRBV18 and TRBJ2-6 gives the full variable domain: NAGVMQNPRHLVRRRGQEARLRCSPMKGHSHVYWYRQLPEEGLKFMVYLQKENIIDESGMPKERFSAEFPKEGPSILRIQQVVRGDSAAYFCASSIDSGANVLTFGAGSRLTVL.